This T cell receptor (beta chain) stems from a study of OX40 agonist ivuxolimab in advanced cancers. About the study: With ivuxolimab, an agonistic anti-OX40 (CD134) antibody, patients were treated.

To note about this clone: Antigen unknown.

J gave up 1 base and V 5 bases, and 4 bases lay outside the gene matches. Per germline, CDR1 LNHDA and CDR2 SQIVND (reference sequence). The CDR3 spans 15 residues. Assay used: immunoSEQ multiplex PCR; TCRdb lists only in-frame clones, some missing. The sample lists tens of thousands of clones; over 75% were seen once. Findings and limits, study-wide: Fewer expanded clones were found on average in CD4+ than in CD8+ T cells. Patients with a partial response at 0.1-3.0 mg/kg had among the lowest clonal expansion. At 0.1 to 3.0 mg/kg, clonal expansion of CD4+ and CD8+ blood T cells had occurred by week 6.

The chain employs TRBV19 and TRBJ1-1, with 10 bases that match TRBD1. The receptor's source is an adult with an advanced solid tumor such as melanoma, head and neck, liver or kidney cancer. This specimen was CD4+ or CD8+ T cells sorted from blood, taken in a trial of the OX40 agonist ivuxolimab. This chain's CDR3 is CASSARTGGNTEAFF. The DNA for the CDR3 is TGTGCCAGTAGTGCCAGGACAGGGGGGAACACTGAAGCTTTCTTT.